This is a list of T cell receptor beta chains from one sample in a study of T-cell memory formation after mild COVID-19. TCRdb re-called the 5' RACE reads with MiXCR, one entry per CDR3 protein. The table has 530,000 or so distinct CDR3 sequences, approximately 15% seen once. Source material: PBMCs or a T cell subset sorted from them (not recorded which). These receptor sequences come from an adult woman who had mild COVID-19 (a few samples of this study predate the infection). Cell type and time point are not known. Both conserved end residues are part of each CDR3. The D gene is left open where the match is weak.

TRBV7-9 - CASSLYENTGELFF
TRBV14 - CASSPGSGAGVYNEQFF
TRBV5-1 TRBD1 CASSLGTGPDTQYF
TRBV10-3 - CAIGQDRETQYF
TRBV29-1 TRBD1 CSAAQGQGTYEQYF
TRBV6-5 TRBD2 CASAAGGGLSYF
TRBV6-2/TRBV6-3 - CASTPPGAYEQYF
TRBV24-1 TRBD2 CATSDVPGLAGAGTGELFF
TRBV4-3 - CASSQLRGYDQPQHF
TRBV5-5 - CASSHASGYSTDTQYF
TRBV12-3/TRBV12-4 - CASTEGSNQPQHF
TRBV5-1 - CASTPGPNQLYNEQFF
TRBV7-6 - CASSLRAGVADKSEQYF
TRBV4-1 TRBD2 CASSLSGLAGAMNTGELFF
TRBV29-1 - CSVLLRGRVNTEAFF
TRBV7-2 TRBD1 CASSFSPGQGARYGYTF
TRBV7-9 TRBD2 CASSLASGGLYEQYF
TRBV20-1 TRBD2 CSAPPGLAANEQFF
TRBV7-8 - CASSPEGQSNQPQHF
TRBV12-3/TRBV12-4 TRBD1 CASRPVWTGRDTEAFF
TRBV3-1 TRBD1 CASSQDHGQAYGYTF
TRBV19 TRBD1 CASSMDRAHYEQYF
TRBV5-1 TRBD1 CASLGDRGTEELFF
TRBV20-1 TRBD1 CSACRTGNSPLHF
TRBV11-2 TRBD2 CASSLGRGGKDEQFF
TRBV7-2 - CASSLLGGSSTDTQYF
TRBV7-2 - CASRNRIERGYGYTF
TRBV29-1 TRBD2 CSVRPGLANEQYF
TRBV9 - CASSVAGQGSYNEQFF
TRBV12-3/TRBV12-4 - CASSNRQPLSTDTQYF
TRBV20-1 - CSARDPSSPYGYTF
TRBV11-3 - CASSSRYGPETQYF
TRBV2 - CASSESLAGTGNTIYF
TRBV10-3 TRBD1 CAISEFLTGVSSYEQYF
TRBV30 TRBD1 CAWSKGTGAYGYTF
TRBV29-1 TRBD1 CSVGQGITEAFF
TRBV7-6 TRBD1 CASSLRLVGQGLPGEQYF
TRBV7-2 - CASSLGAGGRIYEQYF
TRBV12-3/TRBV12-4 - CASSPHGLGVTDTQYF
TRBV5-1 TRBD2 CASSLTSGGLYPSTDTQYF
TRBV4-1 - CASSHLPVGYLDQETQYF
TRBV6-2/TRBV6-3 TRBD1 CASRRWTGKEYGYTF
TRBV7-8 - CASRATGGNEQFF
TRBV15 - CATSRDQAANYGYTF
TRBV4-2 TRBD2 CASSQDSLAGAYEQYF
TRBV29-1 TRBD1 CSVGAAGQKNTEAFF
TRBV19 TRBD1 CASEPGQGALGTEAFF
TRBV12-3/TRBV12-4 TRBD2 CASQKRGGRSTDTQYF